The 32 T cell receptor beta chains below were found in one sample sequenced in a study of STAT5B mutations in CD4+ large granular lymphocyte leukemia. Method: immunoSEQ multiplex PCR; TCRdb's copy keeps in-frame clones and lacks some. The sample has tens of thousands of clones, around 80% seen once. Sequenced material: CD4+ T cells from blood buffy coats. Source of these receptors: a human donor in good health.

This rearrangement joins TRBV27 to TRBJ2-1; no clear D. V was shortened by 8 bases and J by 7 bases, with 9 bases between the two germline ends. Germline loops: CDR1 MNHEY, CDR2 SMNVEV (reference sequence). CDR3 length: 11 residues. The CDR3 protein is CASSRSNEQFF. DNA of the CDR3: TGTGCCAGCTCGAGGAGTAATGAGCAGTTCTTC.

This chain joins TRBV5-1 and TRBJ2-3; TRBD2 agrees at 13 bases. The J segment lost 0 bases and the V segment lost 2 bases, leaving 3 bases of the junction unmatched. The CDR3 extends over 17 amino acids. Germline V gene data show CDR1 as SGHRS and CDR2 as YFSETQ. The CDR3 loop reads CASSFGLAGDSTDTQYF. CDR3 sequence (DNA): TGCGCCAGCAGCTTTGGACTAGCGGGAGACAGCACAGATACGCAGTATTTT. Variable domain in full (rest from reference TRBV5-1 and TRBJ2-3): KAGVTQTPRYLIKTRGQQVTLSCSPISGHRSVSWYQQTPGQGLQFLFEYFSETQRNKGNFPGRFSGRQFSNSRSEMNVSTLELGDSALYLCASSFGLAGDSTDTQYFGPGTRLTVL.

The chain links TRBV29-1 to TRBJ1-2; the D gene is possibly TRBD1 (5 bases). V was cut by 3 bases and J by 3 bases, with 11 bases left in between. Germline-derived CDR1 and CDR2 are SQVTM and ANQGSEA. The CDR3 extends over 13 amino acids. CDR3 nucleotide sequence: TGCAGCGTTGAGCAGGGTTTTGACTATGGCTACACCTTC. Residues: CSVEQGFDYGYTF.

The V gene is TRBV14, the J gene TRBJ2-2; 9 bases fit TRBD1. The CDR3 loop spans 17 amino acids. V was pared by 0 bases and J by 7 bases, with 9 bases of the junction left unmatched. CDR1 SGHDN and CDR2 FVKESK come from the germline V gene. The CDR3 sequence: CASSQDLYRGLSGELFF. As DNA, the CDR3 is TGTGCCAGCAGCCAAGATCTATACAGGGGGCTGAGCGGGGAGCTGTTTTTT.

This clone turned up a few times. The rearrangement uses TRBV30 and TRBJ1-4; D is uncertain. The CDR3 extends over 12 amino acids. V shed 3 bases and J shed 8 bases, with 10 bases lying between them. The germline gives CDR1 GTSNPN, CDR2 SVGIG (reference sequence). CDR3 protein: CAWRGAGEKLFF. The CDR3 region has the DNA TGTGCCTGGAGGGGCGCCGGGGAAAAACTGTTTTTT.

The genes are TRBV5-1 and TRBJ1-2; 7 positions match TRBD1. CDR3 length equals 15 residues. The V gene end was trimmed by 3 bases and the J gene end by 6 bases; junction bases not matched to a gene: 11. CDR1 is SGHRS, CDR2 YFSETQ, per germline. The CDR3 sequence: CASSSDTRGVDGYTF. CDR3 sequence (DNA): TGCGCCAGCAGCTCGGACACCAGGGGGGTGGATGGCTACACCTTC.

The chain has TRBV7-9 and TRBJ2-3; 14 bases line up with TRBD2. J was trimmed by 3 bases and V by 3 bases; bases with no gene match: 5. Germline V lookup: CDR1 SEHNR, CDR2 FQNEAQ (reference sequence). The CDR3 covers 17 residues. CDR3 protein: CASSLTSGGVRTDTQYF. DNA for the CDR3: TGTGCCAGCAGCTTGACTAGCGGGGGGGTAAGGACAGATACGCAGTATTTT.

The chain recombines TRBV5-1 with TRBJ2-2; 8 positions match TRBD1. CDR3 length: 15 amino acids. In germline, CDR1 is SGHRS, CDR2 YFSETQ. After removal of 3 bases from V and 1 base from J, the junction contained 2 bases not matched to a gene. The CDR3 protein is CASSSGTGNTGELFF. DNA of the CDR3: TGCGCCAGCAGCTCCGGGACAGGGAACACCGGGGAGCTGTTTTTT.

DNA for the CDR3: TGCGCCAGCAGCCAAGGACTAGCGGGGATGGGCATTCAGTACTTC. Protein: CASSQGLAGMGIQYF. The chain joins TRBV4-1 to TRBJ2-4; 11 nucleotides match TRBD2. The CDR3 is made up of 15 amino acids. The germline V gene encodes CDR1 MGHRA and CDR2 YSYEKL. Trimming took 1 base from V and 9 from J; bases not matched to a gene: 5.

The chain couples TRBV15 to TRBJ2-2; TRBD1 matches at 7 bases. The CDR3 runs to 15 residues. V lost 5 bases to trimming and J lost 6 bases; unmatched junction nucleotides: 9. The V gene's germline CDR1 is LNHNV and CDR2 YYDKDF (reference sequence). Written as DNA, the CDR3 is TGTGCCACCAGCGCCGCAGGGGGTCGTTCCGGGGAGCTGTTTTTT. Amino acids: CATSAAGGRSGELFF.

The chain joins TRBV28 to TRBJ1-3; D is possibly TRBD1 (6 bases). CDR1 and CDR2 (germline): MDHEN, SYDVKM. The CDR3 runs to 14 residues. V gave up 8 bases and J gave up 0 bases, with 11 bases separating them. The DNA for the CDR3 is TGTGCCAGCGTACAGGGACTCTCTGGAAACACCATATATTTT. It translates to CASVQGLSGNTIYF.

The chain links TRBV28 to TRBJ2-5, with TRBD2 matching 10 bases. The CDR3 consists of 17 residues. The V and J ends lost 6 bases and 5 bases, in that order; junction bases with no gene match: 15. Germline CDR1 is MDHEN and CDR2 is SYDVKM. The CDR3 DNA reads TGTGCCAGCAGCGTAACCTCCACTAGCGGGATCGGTGAGACCCAGTACTTC. It translates to CASSVTSTSGIGETQYF.

This clone has more than one count but fewer than ten. The V and J genes are TRBV19 and TRBJ1-5, with unresolved D. V was pared by 5 bases and J by 3 bases, with 8 bases between. CDR3 length: 13 residues. Looked up from germline, CDR1 is LNHDA and CDR2 is SQIVND (reference sequence). The CDR3 sequence: CASSDGVNQPQHF. CDR3 sequence (DNA): TGTGCCAGTAGTGATGGGGTCAATCAGCCCCAGCATTTT.

The chain joins TRBV7-9 to TRBJ2-2; 8 nucleotides match TRBD2. Germline assignment: CDR1 SEHNR and CDR2 FQNEAQ (reference sequence). V trimming: 2 bases; J trimming: 3 bases; junction bases outside the gene matches: 2. The CDR3 has 15 residues. The CDR3 DNA sequence: TGTGCCAGCAGCTTAAAAGCGGGAGACACCGGGGAGCTGTTTTTT. Protein product: CASSLKAGDTGELFF.

This clone came up a few times. The V call is TRBV10-1, the J call TRBJ1-2, with D possibly TRBD1 on 5 matching bases. Germline V CDR1 and CDR2: WNHNN, SYGVQD (reference sequence). This CDR3 region has 14 residues. V was clipped by 6 bases and J by 4 bases, with 15 bases between them. Here the CDR3 reads CASRRQPRCYGYTF. CDR3 DNA: TGCGCCAGCAGAAGACAGCCAAGATGCTATGGCTACACCTTC.

The V gene is TRBV7-8, the J gene TRBJ2-3, with 13 bases identical to TRBD2. V shed 5 bases, J shed 4 bases, and the junction held 12 bases outside the gene matches. Germline V gives CDR1 SGHVS, CDR2 FQNEAQ. There are 18 residues in the CDR3. The CDR3 coding sequence is TGTGCCAGCAGCCTAACTAGCGGGGGGGCCTACGGATCAGATACGCAGTATTTT. Protein: CASSLTSGGAYGSDTQYF.

This clone has a handful of counts. V gene TRBV7-8 combines with J gene TRBJ1-2; 7 nucleotides match TRBD1. The CDR3 totals 13 residues. After removal of 6 bases from V and 7 bases from J, the junction contained 8 bases not matched to a gene. The germline gives CDR1 SGHVS, CDR2 FQNEAQ. The CDR3 DNA sequence: TGTGCCAGCAGTGCTCGGGACAGTGGTGGCTACACCTTC. This translates into CASSARDSGGYTF.

V usage is TRBV10-1 and J usage is TRBJ2-3; 9 bases are shared with TRBD2. Germline V gene data show CDR1 as WNHNN and CDR2 as SYGVQD (reference sequence). The CDR3 is made up of 16 amino acids. With V trimmed by 7 bases and J by 0 bases, 8 bases remained unmatched. In nucleotides, the CDR3 is TGCGCCAGCATTAGCGGGGGACTAACAAGCACAGATACGCAGTATTTT. Protein: CASISGGLTSTDTQYF.

The genes are TRBV30 and TRBJ2-5; maybe TRBD2 (5 bases). Germline V gene data show CDR1 as GTSNPN and CDR2 as SVGIG (reference sequence). The CDR3 has 13 amino acids. Trimming removed 3 bases from V and 3 bases from J, with 11 bases in between. The CDR3 reads CAWRRTGEETQYF. CDR3 DNA: TGTGCCTGGAGGAGGACCGGGGAAGAGACCCAGTACTTC.

The chain links TRBV6-1 to TRBJ1-5, with 7 bases identical to TRBD1. Germline CDR1 is MNHNS and CDR2 is SASEGT. The CDR3 contains 13 residues. J was trimmed by 7 bases and V by 6 bases; bases with no gene match: 6. The CDR3 DNA reads TGTGCCAGCAGCCAGGGGGTTCAACAGCCCCAGCATTTT. The encoded protein is CASSQGVQQPQHF.

This clone was observed a single time. V usage is TRBV10-3 and J usage is TRBJ2-1; D unresolved. CDR3 size: 10 residues. V lost 7 bases to trimming and J lost 4 bases, with 2 bases between them. Germline CDR1 reads ENHRY; CDR2 reads SYGVKD. This CDR3 is CAIKYNEQFF. The DNA of the CDR3 is TGTGCCATCAAATACAATGAGCAGTTCTTC.

The chain couples TRBV11-2 to TRBJ2-7; TRBD1 matches 9 bases. Germline V gene data show CDR1 as SGHAT and CDR2 as FQNNGV. This CDR3 spans 12 amino acids. Trimming at V came to 4 bases and at J to 5 bases, leaving 0 bases not matched to a gene. Written as DNA, the CDR3 is TGTGCCAGCAGCTGGGACAGGGACGAGCAGTACGTC. This sequence encodes CASSWDRDEQYV.

This clone was observed a handful of times. The chain is built from TRBV4-1 and TRBJ2-2, with a weak D call TRBD1 (6 bases). This CDR3 comprises 16 residues. Germline V gives CDR1 MGHRA, CDR2 YSYEKL. V lost 1 base to trimming and J lost 4 bases, with 13 bases between them. CDR3 sequence reads: CASSQVRGFGTGELFF. CDR3 nucleotide sequence: TGCGCCAGCAGCCAAGTAAGGGGGTTCGGCACCGGGGAGCTGTTTTTT.

The chain recombines TRBV5-4 with TRBJ2-5; 10 nucleotides line up with TRBD2. The germline CDR1 and CDR2 sequences are SGHNT and YYREEE (reference sequence). J gave up 6 bases and V 2 bases, and 4 bases lay outside the gene matches. There are 14 residues in the CDR3. The CDR3 spells CASSLAGGQQTQYF. The CDR3 DNA is TGTGCCAGCAGCTTAGCGGGGGGGCAGCAGACCCAGTACTTC.

The chain combines TRBV7-8 with TRBJ1-3, with 8 bases matching TRBD1. From germline, CDR1 is SGHVS and CDR2 FQNEAQ. Trimming cost V 3 bases and J 4 bases; bases outside gene matches: 5. This CDR3 has 15 residues. CDR3 DNA sequence: TGTGCCAGCAGCTTCGCCGGGACAGGAGGAAACACCATATATTTT. Translating gives CASSFAGTGGNTIYF.

The chain recombines TRBV4-2 with TRBJ1-6; D uncertain. This CDR3 is 14 amino acids long. Per germline, CDR1 LGHNA and CDR2 YNFKEQ. Trimming cost V 0 bases and J 8 bases, with 8 bases left between them. DNA for the CDR3: TGTGCCAGCAGCCAAGATCCCCGAGATTCACCCCTCCACTTT. Its translation is CASSQDPRDSPLHF.

This rearrangement joins TRBV21-1 to TRBJ2-1. TRBV21-1 is a pseudogene locus. There are 14 residues in the CDR3. CDR3 protein: CASSPGWGALEQFF. The CDR3 DNA sequence: TGTGCCAGCAGCCCCGGTTGGGGGGCGCTTGAGCAGTTCTTC.

The rearrangement links TRBV4-2 to TRBJ2-3; possible D gene TRBD2, 5 bases. Per the germline V gene, CDR1 is LGHNA and CDR2 is YNFKEQ. The CDR3 length is 15 residues. V was shortened by 5 bases and J by 5 bases, with 17 bases between the two germline ends. The CDR3 is CASSEGKGGGDTQYF. CDR3 nucleotides: TGTGCCAGCAGCGAAGGGAAGGGTGGAGGAGATACGCAGTATTTT.

Turning to this clone: Other DNA variants within this sample encode the same CDR3. The V gene is TRBV5-6, the J gene TRBJ2-1; the D gene is possibly TRBD1 (5 bases). CDR3 length: 16 residues. Germline V gives CDR1 SGHDT, CDR2 YYEEEE. Between the trimmed V and J ends, which lost 0 bases and 12 bases, there was a span of 22 bases. The CDR3 sequence is CASSLVSGQTLRAQFF. As DNA, the CDR3 is TGTGCCAGCAGCTTGGTGTCAGGGCAGACCCTACGGGCGCAGTTCTTC. Looking up the rest from reference TRBV5-6 and TRBJ2-1 gives the full variable domain: DAGVTQSPTHLIKTRGQQVTLRCSPKSGHDTVSWYQQALGQGPQFIFQYYEEEERQRGNFPDRFSGHQFPNYSSELNVNALLLGDSALYLCASSLVSGQTLRAQFFGPGTRLTVL.

This clone came up once. The chain combines TRBV7-2 with TRBJ2-5; maybe TRBD2 (6 bases). This CDR3 region has 14 residues. V lost 1 base and J lost 7, with 13 bases in between. Germline CDR1 is SGHTA and CDR2 is FQGNSA. DNA for the CDR3: TGTGCCAGCAGCTTAGATTTCGGAGCGGGGACCCAGTACTTC. Residues: CASSLDFGAGTQYF.

V and J are TRBV28 and TRBJ1-1; no definite D call. Per germline, CDR1 MDHEN and CDR2 SYDVKM. The CDR3 has 13 amino acids. Trimming took 2 bases from V and 1 from J, leaving 5 bases between them. The CDR3 nucleotides are TGTGCCAGCAGTTTACCGGGGAACACTGAAGCTTTCTTT. Translated: CASSLPGNTEAFF.

J is TRBJ1-1 and V is TRBV6-5; 7 bases are a match to TRBD1. V lost 10 bases to trimming and J lost 4 bases; unmatched junction nucleotides: 9. The CDR3 is 13 residues long. Looked up from germline, CDR1 is MNHEY and CDR2 is SVGAGI. CDR3 loop: CAIRQGGGTEAFF. DNA for the CDR3: TGTGCCATTCGACAGGGCGGTGGCACTGAAGCTTTCTTT.